This T cell receptor beta chain was sequenced in a study of blood T cell repertoires in COVID-19. Assay: immunoSEQ multiplex PCR; the TCRdb copy retains only in-frame clones and omits some. Of about 150,000 clones in the sample, around four fifths were seen once. This CDR3 has 15 residues. V lost 8 bases, J lost 4 bases, and 9 bases stayed unmatched. In germline, CDR1 is LGHNA, CDR2 YNFKEQ. This clonotype originated in a middle-aged woman who had recovered from COVID-19. V and J are TRBV4-2 and TRBJ2-2; 8 nucleotides agree with TRBD2. Specimen: PBMCs or T cells enriched from blood (not recorded which). CDR3 residues: CASSAGVVATGELFF. The CDR3 region has the DNA TGTGCCAGCTCAGCGGGAGTCGTAGCCACCGGGGAGCTGTTTTTT.